The T cell receptor beta chain under discussion was sequenced for a study of shared clonotypes between healthy human individuals. Study-wide context: Plates per donor: three CD4 naive, three CD4 memory, two CD8 naive, one CD8 memory.

Some clones are missing from TCRdb's copy, which holds only in-frame ones; the method was immunoSEQ multiplex PCR. The sample consists of around 2.1 million clones, approximately 94% of them appearing once. As to this clone: Other DNA sequences in the same sample also yield this CDR3.

Sequencing used naive CD4+ T cells sorted from blood. Subset meaning: CD45RA+ positively selected. The clonotype originates from a man aged 18 to 35 in good health.

CDR3 protein: CASSQGGAGEKLFF. DNA of the CDR3: TGCGCCAGCAGCCAAGGGGGGGCTGGGGAAAAACTGTTTTTT. The J gene is TRBJ1-4, the V gene TRBV4-1; the D gene is possibly TRBD1 (6 bases). The CDR3 extends over 14 amino acids. Germline V gives CDR1 MGHRA, CDR2 YSYEKL. The germline V and J ends were trimmed by 1 base and 8 bases, with 11 bases remaining between them.